The 29 T cell receptor beta chains below were found in one sample sequenced in a study of blood T cells in healthy people across ages. A J-beta primer mix and a sample-barcoded 5' primer were used in a second PCR of about 7 to 12 cycles. MiXCR, run by TCRdb on the 5' RACE reads, gives a single entry per CDR3 protein. Here the sample spans more than 1.4 million distinct CDR3 sequences, 42% being singletons. The sample taken for sequencing was blood. The source of these receptors is a woman between 18 and 29 years old in good health.

The table lists this clonotype with many counts. The gene calls are TRBV5-1 and TRBJ2-4; D gene ambiguous. The J call may be mistaken, given a closer DNA end match to TRBJ2-7. The CDR3 length is 12 residues. From germline, CDR1 is SGHRS and CDR2 YFSETQ. CDR3: CASSFHSSEQYF. CDR3 coding DNA: TGCGCCAGCAGCTTTCATTCGAGCGAGCAGTACTTC.

The gene calls are TRBV4-1 and TRBJ2-1; unclear D gene. Germline lookup yields CDR1 MGHRA and CDR2 YSYEKL. The CDR3 covers 15 residues. V was shortened by 4 bases and J by 5 bases, with 15 bases between the two germline ends. This CDR3 reads CASSLGPDTNNEQFF. DNA of the CDR3: TGCGCCAGCAGCCTAGGGCCAGACACCAACAATGAGCAGTTCTTC.

V usage is TRBV6-5 and J usage is TRBJ1-1; no reliable D call. The CDR3 is 14 residues long. The germline V gene has CDR1 MNHEY and CDR2 SVGAGI. Trimming removed 7 bases from V and 1 base from J, with 13 bases in between. The CDR3 region has the DNA TGTGCCAGCACCCACGGCACACCGAACACTGAAGCTTTCTTT. Amino acids: CASTHGTPNTEAFF.

This chain links TRBV7-7 with TRBJ2-7, with D perhaps TRBD2 (6 bases). The J call is doubtful: the DNA matches TRBJ2-5 better. CDR1 and CDR2 from the germline V gene are SSHAT and FNYEAQ (reference sequence). This CDR3 spans 14 amino acids. The CDR3 is CASSPRLVQETQYF. DNA of the CDR3: TGTGCCAGCAGCCCCAGACTAGTGCAAGAGACCCAGTACTTC.

V gene TRBV3-1 combines with J gene TRBJ2-2; D gene uncertain. Germline V gene data show CDR1 as LGHDT and CDR2 as YNNKEL (reference sequence). The germline V and J ends were trimmed by 2 bases and 2 bases, with 3 bases remaining between them. The CDR3 totals 13 residues. The chain's CDR3 is CASSQLNTGELFF. The CDR3 DNA reads as TGTGCCAGCAGCCAACTAAACACCGGGGAGCTGTTTTTT.

Remarks on this clonotype: With a much larger clone just one base away, this may be a read error. This chain joins TRBV9 and TRBJ2-1, with TRBD2 matching 11 bases. The CDR3 is made up of 16 amino acids. Germline V gene sequence: CDR1 SGDLS, CDR2 YYNGEE. As DNA, the CDR3 is TGTGCCAGCAGCACCACACTAGCGGGAGTCTACAATGAGCTGTTCTTC. Its protein product is CASSTTLAGVYNELFF.

V gene TRBV2 combines with J gene TRBJ2-1; D is possibly TRBD1 (6 bases). The germline CDR1 and CDR2 sequences are SNHLY and FYNNEI. This CDR3 contains 16 residues. V lost 0 bases, J lost 7 bases, and 16 bases lay in between. The CDR3 nucleotides are TGTGCCAGCAGTGAAGCGCCGGGACACGGTGAGAATGAGCAGTTCTTC. Residues: CASSEAPGHGENEQFF. Combining the CDR3 with reference TRBV2 and TRBJ2-1 gives the whole variable domain EPEVTQTPSHQVTQMGQEVILRCVPISNHLYFYWYRQILGQKVEFLVSFYNNEISEKSEIFDDQFSVERPDGSNFTLKIRSTKLEDSAMYFCASSEAPGHGENEQFFGPGTRLTVL.

The rearrangement links TRBV6-2 or TRBV6-3 to TRBJ2-5, with TRBD2 matching 7 bases. Germline assignment: CDR1 MNHEY and CDR2 SVGEGT. The V gene end was trimmed by 6 bases and the J gene end by 11 bases; junction bases not matched to a gene: 15. The CDR3 runs to 14 residues. CDR3 amino acids: CASSRPGLPGEQYF. CDR3 nucleotides: TGTGCCAGCAGCCGCCCGGGACTACCGGGGGAGCAGTACTTC.

Comment on this clonotype: Germline is not matched at one junction end, which may reflect a read error. The chain employs TRBV7-2 and TRBJ2-3, with unresolved D. The length of the CDR3 is 15 residues. Germline-derived CDR1 and CDR2 are SGHTA and FQGNSA. CDR3 DNA: TGTGCCTGCAGCTTAGTTGTGGGCGCGACAGATACGCAGTATTTT. It encodes CACSLVVGATDTQYF.

V and J are TRBV27 and TRBJ2-3, with TRBD1 matching 7 bases. CDR3 length: 16 amino acids. V gave up 3 bases and J gave up 6 bases; unmatched junction bases: 12. CDR1 is MNHEY, CDR2 SMNVEV, per germline (reference sequence). The CDR3 reads CASSFGDRVIPDTQYF. The CDR3 DNA reads as TGTGCCAGCAGTTTTGGGGACAGAGTAATCCCGGATACGCAGTATTTT.

In DNA, the CDR3 is TGTGCCAGCAGTTTGGGCTCGGTGACGCAGTATTTT. This encodes CASSLGSVTQYF. The chain combines TRBV12-3 or TRBV12-4 with TRBJ2-3; D gene unclear. This CDR3 has 12 amino acids. Deletions cut 3 bases from V and 9 bases from J, with 10 bases between.

This clonotype appeared a few times. The chain uses TRBV7-6 and TRBJ1-1; possibly TRBD1 for D (5 bases). The CDR3 has 14 residues. Trimming took off 1 base at V and 4 bases at J, with 10 bases between the two ends. Germline CDR1 is SGHVS and CDR2 is FNYEAQ. Here the CDR3 DNA reads TGTGCCAGCAGCTTAGACAGTAGGGGCACTGAAGCTTTCTTT. Protein product: CASSLDSRGTEAFF.

This clonotype came up a few times. This chain uses TRBV5-1 with TRBJ1-2; D is ambiguous. V dropped 0 bases and J dropped 13 bases, with 13 bases sitting between them. Germline V lookup: CDR1 SGHRS, CDR2 YFSETQ. The CDR3 runs 12 residues. CDR3 protein: CASSLDQDLSTF. The CDR3 DNA sequence: TGCGCCAGCAGCTTGGACCAGGACCTCAGCACCTTC.

In this sample, this clonotype turned up a few times. This chain connects TRBV27 to TRBJ2-7, with D hard to call. Trimming removed 7 bases at V and 0 bases at J, with 13 bases between. CDR1 and CDR2 (germline): MNHEY, SMNVEV (reference sequence). This CDR3 comprises 14 residues. CDR3 amino acids: CASKRRLGSYEQYF. The CDR3 DNA reads TGTGCCAGCAAGCGTCGACTTGGCTCCTACGAGCAGTACTTC.

J is TRBJ2-1 and V is TRBV5-1; 13 bases line up with TRBD2. The CDR3 has 17 amino acids. Germline V CDR1 and CDR2: SGHRS, YFSETQ. The junction had 8 bases not matched to a gene; V was cut back by 4 bases and J by 4 bases. The CDR3 is CASSTGLAGNAYNEQFF. The CDR3 region has the DNA TGCGCCAGCAGCACGGGACTAGCGGGAAACGCGTACAATGAGCAGTTCTTC.

The chain has TRBV29-1 and TRBJ1-1; no clear D gene. Between the trimmed V and J ends, which lost 1 base and 7 bases, there was a span of 7 bases. Germline V gene lookup returns CDR1 SQVTM and CDR2 ANQGSEA. This CDR3 region has 11 residues. CDR3 in amino acids: CSVEAPGEAFF. CDR3 bases: TGCAGCGTTGAAGCGCCCGGTGAAGCTTTCTTT.

The chain joins TRBV4-1 to TRBJ1-6; 7 nucleotides align to TRBD1. This CDR3 has 16 amino acids. Germline CDR1 reads MGHRA; CDR2 reads YSYEKL. V lost 0 bases to trimming and J lost 10 bases; unmatched junction nucleotides: 9. The CDR3 bases are TGCGCCAGCAGCCAAGATCGGGGAGGGGGCTGGTCACCCCTCCACTTT. Its translation: CASSQDRGGGWSPLHF.

The rearrangement joins TRBV2 to TRBJ2-4, with 11 bases identical to TRBD1. The J call is doubtful: the DNA matches TRBJ2-7 better. Germline V gene sequence: CDR1 SNHLY, CDR2 FYNNEI. This CDR3 spans 14 amino acids. The CDR3 DNA sequence: TGTGCCAGCAGGGGGACAGGGGGAGACTACGAGCAGTACTTC. This sequence encodes CASRGTGGDYEQYF.

This clonotype appeared once. The chain links TRBV12-3 or TRBV12-4 to TRBJ2-1; 11 bases align to TRBD2. The J call may not be correct, given that the DNA end is closer to TRBJ2-7. This CDR3 has 14 residues. The CDR3 bases are TGTGCCAGCAGTTCTAGCGGGAGGTCGGGCGAGCAGTACTTC. It translates to CASSSSGRSGEQYF.

The chain uses TRBV10-3 and TRBJ1-6, with D maybe TRBD1 (5 bases). Trimming left V 6 bases short and J 2 bases short, with 11 bases between. Germline V gene sequence: CDR1 ENHRY, CDR2 SYGVKD. This CDR3 is built from 15 residues. The DNA for the CDR3 is TGTGCCATCAGCGAAGACAGAGCCTATAATTCACCCCTCCACTTT. It yields the protein CAISEDRAYNSPLHF.

The rearrangement uses TRBV6-2 or TRBV6-3 and TRBJ1-6; 10 nucleotides agree with TRBD1. Germline loops: CDR1 MNHEY, CDR2 SVGEGT. J gave up 6 bases and V 11 bases, and 7 bases lay outside the gene matches. The CDR3 is 14 amino acids. The CDR3 protein is CACRQGAFNSPLHF. The CDR3 DNA reads TGTGCCTGCCGACAGGGGGCTTTTAATTCACCCCTCCACTTT.

Note on this clonotype: The CDR3 does not close with the conserved phenylalanine or tryptophan, likely indicating a read error. The chain has TRBV20-1 and TRBJ2-7; TRBD2 agrees at 8 bases. The ends lost 0 bases at V and 5 bases at J; junction bases unmatched: 9. From germline, CDR1 is DFQATT and CDR2 SNEGSKA (reference sequence). The CDR3 has 15 amino acids. Here the CDR3 reads CSAREVAGRNNEQYS. For the CDR3, the DNA is TGCAGTGCTAGAGAGGTAGCGGGAAGGAACAACGAGCAGTACTCC.

The rearrangement joins TRBV2 to TRBJ1-1; D unresolved. The CDR3 consists of 10 residues. CDR1 and CDR2 from the germline V gene are SNHLY and FYNNEI. Deletions cut 8 bases from V and 6 bases from J, with 7 bases between. DNA of the CDR3: TGTGCCAGCGTAGTGTCTGAAGCTTTCTTT. Translated, it gives CASVVSEAFF.

The chain uses TRBV21-1 and TRBJ2-5; TRBD2, as called in the table, went unchecked against the DNA. The end of the DNA fits TRBJ2-7 better, so the J call may be wrong. TRBV21-1 is flagged as a pseudogene. This CDR3 has 14 amino acids. The CDR3 spells CASSKESSGHEQYF. The CDR3 DNA reads TGTGCCAGCAGCAAAGAGAGTAGCGGCCACGAGCAGTACTTC.

The chain joins TRBV11-2 to TRBJ1-1; the D gene is possibly TRBD1 (6 bases). V was pared by 2 bases and J by 4 bases, with 17 bases between. The CDR3 spans 16 residues. Germline values: CDR1 SGHAT, CDR2 FQNNGV. The CDR3 DNA reads as TGTGCCAGCAGCTTATTGGCGAGGGGGGTGGGCACTGAAGCTTTCTTT. It codes for CASSLLARGVGTEAFF. The full variable domain, rest sourced from reference TRBV11-2 and TRBJ1-1, is EAGVAQSPRYKIIEKRQSVAFWCNPISGHATLYWYQQILGQGPKLLIQFQNNGVVDDSQLPKDRFSAERLKGVDSTLKIQPAKLEDSAVYLCASSLLARGVGTEAFFGQGTRLTVV.

The chain uses TRBV12-3 or TRBV12-4 and TRBJ2-2; D ambiguous. The V and J ends lost 7 bases and 7 bases respectively, with 10 bases between them. CDR3 length equals 12 residues. CDR3 in DNA: TGTGCCAGCATCCCTTGGGGCGGGGAGCTGTTTTTT. Protein: CASIPWGGELFF.

The table lists this clonotype with a few counts. The V gene is TRBV9, the J gene TRBJ2-5; the D gene is possibly TRBD2 (6 bases). V lost 7 bases and J 2 bases, leaving 15 bases between the germline ends. Germline CDR1 is SGDLS and CDR2 is YYNGEE. The length of the CDR3 is 14 residues. CDR3 sequence (DNA): TGTGCCAGCTCCCGGACCGGGGGACAAGAGACCCAGTACTTC. Residues: CASSRTGGQETQYF. The whole variable domain, filled in from reference TRBV9 and TRBJ2-5, reads DSGVTQTPKHLITATGQRVTLRCSPRSGDLSVYWYQQSLDQGLQFLIQYYNGEERAKGNILERFSAQQFPDLHSELNLSSLELGDSALYFCASSRTGGQETQYFGPGTRLLVL.

This clonotype has only a few counts. The rearrangement links TRBV25-1 to TRBJ2-7, with D perhaps TRBD2 (5 bases). The germline V and J ends were trimmed by 1 base and 7 bases, with 11 bases remaining between them. Germline lookup yields CDR1 MGHDK and CDR2 SYGVNS. The CDR3 extends over 13 amino acids. The CDR3 DNA follows: TGTGCCAGCAGTGAATCTCCCCCGGGGGAGCAGTACTTC. Its protein product is CASSESPPGEQYF.

A few counts support this clonotype. This rearrangement joins TRBV18 to TRBJ2-7; no reliable D call. TRBJ2-5 matches the DNA end more closely, so the J call is doubtful. Germline V gene data show CDR1 as KGHSH and CDR2 as LQKENI. There are 15 residues in the CDR3. CDR3 residues: CASSPPGSAAETQYF. In DNA form, the CDR3 reads TGTGCCAGCTCACCACCGGGAAGTGCGGCGGAGACCCAGTACTTC.